This T cell receptor beta chain derives from a study of shared clonotypes between healthy human individuals. The assay was immunoSEQ multiplex PCR, and TCRdb's table has in-frame clones only and misses some. The data hold fewer than 400,000 clones, with roughly 70% observed a single time. Details on this clone: Its antigen remains unknown.

Study-level results: Relative to their counterparts shared across all four donors, non-shared clonotypes exhibited diminished generation probabilities.

This CDR3 comprises 14 residues. After removal of 5 bases from V and 5 bases from J, the junction contained 7 bases not matched to a gene. The germline CDR1 and CDR2 sequences are MDHEN and SYDVKM. Sequenced input: memory CD4+ T cells sorted from blood. Noted subset: CD45RA-negative fraction. The gene calls are TRBV28 and TRBJ1-1, with 8 bases aligning to TRBD1. The receptor was derived from a man younger than 40 in good health. The CDR3 here is CASSPSQGATEAFF. The CDR3, as DNA: TGTGCCAGCAGTCCAAGCCAGGGGGCGACTGAAGCTTTCTTT.